The T cell receptor beta chain described here comes from a study of T-cell reconstitution after alpha-beta-depleted transplantation in children. The authors prepared the TCRbeta library with unique molecular identifiers. Using its own MiXCR run on the PCR reads, TCRdb lists one record per CDR3 protein. Here the sample spans about 600,000 distinct CDR3 sequences, about 10% being singletons. This clonotype was picked up a small number of times. This receptor was identified in a human donor who donated a stem cell graft to a child with acute myeloid leukemia. The specimen was PBMCs from the stem cell graft donor, collected from the stem cell graft.

The CDR3 reads CATSTGTGFWNEQFF. The CDR3 region has the DNA TGTGCCACCAGCACCGGGACAGGGTTTTGGAATGAGCAGTTCTTC. The chain carries TRBV24-1 and TRBJ2-1; 9 nucleotides line up with TRBD1. The CDR3 runs to 15 residues. The ends lost 7 bases at V and 7 bases at J; junction bases unmatched: 10. Germline values: CDR1 KGHDR, CDR2 SFDVKD.